This T cell receptor (beta chain) was recovered during a study of T cells in Graves' hyperthyroidism and ophthalmopathy (dated by TCRdb to between 2017 and 2020). Background for the entire study: Peripheral blood samples were taken at initial diagnosis, before any treatment was given. TCR V-J signatures able to tell the groups apart were searched for in a discovery cohort of 90 to 100 patients, of whom over 40 had Graves' ophthalmopathy and under 65 had stable Graves' hyperthyroidism. Once sampling was done, hyperthyroidism patients were given methimazole at a starting dose of 30 mg daily, whereas ophthalmopathy patients were given high-dose intravenous methylprednisolone. The study also compared thyroid tissue and blood T-cell repertoires from about 6 Graves' hyperthyroidism patients. TCR Vbeta CDR3 sequencing of 120 to 150 peripheral blood samples (about 45 ophthalmopathy, about 75 hyperthyroidism and some 17 progressor patients) is reported in the paper. For training and testing, the roughly 93 patients in the discovery cohort were randomly divided in a 7:3 ratio. Whether ophthalmopathy could be predicted prospectively was tested in an independent validation cohort made up of some 20 hyperthyroidism patients plus 17 patients who later progressed to ophthalmopathy. On the study overall, not on this receptor specifically: Sample size was not statistically predetermined, and investigators were not blinded to group allocation. A 13 V-J signature model separated ophthalmopathy from stable hyperthyroidism, with about 90% sensitivity and about 81% specificity in cross-validation and 80%/75% in testing. In validation, the model predicted progression to ophthalmopathy with 60% to 71% sensitivity and approximately 74% specificity, a median of approximately 6.5 months before onset. Most expanded thyroid clonotypes (frequency above 0.001) were also found in blood, which suggests that blood repertoires may mirror thyroid immune responses.

Amplification of TCR beta CDR3 regions was carried out from RNA transcripts. The first round of RT-PCR for the TCR CDR3 was performed with the HTBI primer set and the Qiagen OneStep RT-PCR kit. Libraries were constructed in a second round of multiplex PCR, after which size selection and purification were performed. Libraries were sequenced paired-end with 100 bp reads on an Illumina HiSeq2000. As for the authors' bioinformatics: SOAPnuke was used to process the raw data, throwing out any read that contained adapters or uncalled bases, had a mean Phred below 15, or lacked an exact constant-primer or identifier match. COPE v1.2.5 was used to merge the high-quality paired reads, and each unique nucleotide sequence was defined as a clonotype. Clonotypes were aligned to IMGT TRBV, TRBD and TRBJ reference segments using MiTCR v1.1. Only V-J combinations with frequency above 0.0001, covering 99% to 99.2% of repertoires, were analysed. A TCS score was defined as the ratio of F50 (clonal expansion) to E x V (chaos), with BLOSUM62-based TCRdist applied between CDR3 peptides within each V-J. Welch's t-statistics and random forest reduced roughly 540 V-J features to under 15, which were used in a naive Bayes classifier (R e1071). TCRdb passed the public sequencing reads through fastp at Q25 and MiXCR, retaining productive beta sequences. Each CDR3 protein appears once, grouped with its most common genes and DNA. Here the V and J calls rest on TCRdb's processing, not on the authors' analysis. Across this sample there are about 590,000 distinct CDR3 sequences, with about a sixth seen only once. 6.5% to 8% of the sample comes from the top ten.

Stable Graves' hyperthyroidism was defined as the absence of progression to ophthalmopathy over 18 months of follow-up. The hyperthyroidism patients were between 18 and 65 years old and newly diagnosed, with a disease duration of less than 2 months. Patients with uncontrolled infections, other autoimmune diseases, pregnancy or lactation were excluded. Diagnoses were established on the basis of clinical symptoms, serum thyroxine and TRAb, thyroid ultrasound, and orbital computed tomography. PBMCs were separated from 10 ml of fresh peripheral blood using Ficoll-Paque density gradient centrifugation. Trizol reagent was used to extract total RNA, and RNA quality was then checked on an Agilent 2100 Bioanalyzer. This clonotype was seen only a few times. Its antigen remains unidentified. No clone much larger than this one lies a single base away; base qualities are absent. From the cysteine through the phenylalanine, the CDR3 covers 15 amino acids. Kept here is only the CDR3 DNA, which spans 45 bases and is read in frame from base 1. Sequences LGHDT (CDR1) and YNNKEL (CDR2) are obtained from the germline V gene (reference sequence). The trim is 4 bases for V and 4 bases for J, with a gap of 13 bases between the germline ends.

In this chain, TRBV3-1 is recombined with TRBJ2-2; the D segment may tentatively be TRBD1 or TRBD2, each giving 5 matched bases. This TCR was sampled from a woman in her 30s with Graves' hyperthyroidism. The sequenced sample was blood. The encoded CDR3 is CASSLKWGSTGELFF. Read as DNA, the sequence is TGTGCCAGCAGCCTCAAATGGGGGAGCACCGGGGAGCTGTTTTTT.